This TCR delta chain was obtained from a study of delta chains in infants with herpesvirus infections (dated by TCRdb to the early 2020s). The study in broad terms: From birth, the study prospectively followed a Ugandan infant birth cohort to characterize gammadelta T cell responses to primary cytomegalovirus (CMV) infection. Belgian fetal and cord blood gammadelta TCR data that had been published previously were included solely for comparison and were not produced in this cohort. The study looked for a public fetal Vdelta1/Vgamma8 gammadelta TCR clonotype in infants infected with CMV after birth. Blood samples from the infants were grouped into approximate ages of 1.5, 4, 8 and 12 months. gammadelta TCRs were sequenced from PBMC obtained from some 18 CMV-infected infants (one congenitally infected) and several CMV-uninfected infants for whom sufficient sample was available.

This clone was seen a few times. Which antigen it targets is not known. Base qualities are not recorded, but no much larger clone differs from it by a single base. Including the terminal cysteine and phenylalanine, the CDR3 comprises 18 residues. Only the CDR3 region is kept as DNA, spanning 54 bases read in frame from base 1. V is shortened by 3 bases, J by 4 bases, and the region joining them spans 21 bases. The germline V gene yields TSWWSYY for CDR1 and QGS for CDR2. Infants were enrolled after their mothers, pregnant women receiving prenatal care in Kampala, Uganda, were recruited, and documentation of maternal HIV status was required. Home visits to families took place weekly, and collection of infant clinical information, oral swabs and peripheral blood began at 6 weeks of age and was repeated every 4 months after that. Blood was drawn into heparin tubes, and PBMC were isolated via Ficoll-Paque density gradient centrifugation and then cryopreserved.

Study-wide conclusions, independent of this receptor: The public clonotype was found only at the first time point after infection and was absent in uninfected infants and in those infected after 120 days. The authors acknowledged a small sample size and a lack of race- or environment-matched controls, because almost all Ugandans acquire CMV before adulthood. The public clonotype might still be present below the detection limit in CMV-uninfected infants. The frequency of the public clonotype among Vdelta1 cells appeared to be inversely correlated with age at infection and fell quickly, apparently not lasting beyond roughly 9 weeks. The public Vdelta1 clonotype was detected in about 20% of the 18 CMV-infected infants, namely three infected postnatally before 120 days of age and the congenitally infected infant.

The receptor library was made with RT-PCR. TCR cDNA was generated by reverse transcription of PBMC RNA with SuperScript II and gamma-chain- and delta-chain-specific primers. After purification with AMPure XP beads, the cDNA was amplified and indexed with Illumina adapters using the Nextera XT Index Kit. Sequencing of gammadelta TCR libraries was carried out on an Illumina MiSeq using a V2 300-cycle kit. The original methods were these. Using MiXCR v2.1.12, CDR3 sequences were assembled, and reads were mapped onto D, J and V genes obtained from GenBank. VDJtools v1.2.1 was used to perform repertoire analyses of the CDR3 clonotypes. TCRdb processed the public reads again with the CATT caller, after which rows with matching DNA were combined. The V and J calls come from TCRdb's annotation, not from the publication. This sample holds about 1,100 delta-chain clones; approximately 40% were observed only once. In total, the top ten clones hold 20% to 25% of the sample.

The chain is assembled from TRDV1 and TRDJ2; a confident D gene designation cannot be given. The TCR was taken from a human donor who was a Ugandan infant, either HIV-exposed or HIV-unexposed (not recorded which). The source material was peripheral blood, sampled at time point 3 of longitudinal follow-up. The CDR3 in this case is CALGDPSVVVGRTAQLFF. The bases are TGTGCTCTTGGGGACCCCTCAGTGGTAGTCGGTCGGACAGCACAACTCTTCTTT.